Listed here are 21 T cell receptor beta chains from one sample, sequenced in a study of blood T cell repertoires in COVID-19 (dated by TCRdb to the early 2020s). Library construction relied on the immunoSEQ multiplex PCR assay. The table comes from immuneACCESS by way of TCRdb, which keeps in-frame sequences with V and J called. Part of the clones is missing from these tables; in studies checked, under half for an unresolved V gene and the rest for unknown reasons. The sample table records about 58,000 clones; just under 90% of these occur just once. The ten biggest clones cover around 1.5% of the sample. The sample was peripheral blood. The receptors come from a man between 60 and 70 years old with acute or convalescent COVID-19.

This clone has more than one count but fewer than ten. The chain combines TRBV6-2 or TRBV6-3 with TRBJ1-6; D call uncertain. Between the trimmed V and J ends, which lost 2 bases and 7 bases, there was a span of 9 bases. The CDR3 runs 14 residues. Germline assignment: CDR1 MNHEY and CDR2 SVGEGT. The CDR3 bases are TGTGCCAGCAGTTACCTGCGGGCCAATTCACCCCTCCACTTT. Translated, it gives CASSYLRANSPLHF.

This clone was seen a few times. This chain links TRBV5-4 with TRBJ1-2; TRBD1 aligns across 8 bases. V was clipped by 4 bases and J by 2 bases; unmatched bases: 4. The CDR3 is 14 residues long. Germline V lookup: CDR1 SGHNT, CDR2 YYREEE (reference sequence). The CDR3 spells CASSPRTGNYGYTF. CDR3 bases: TGTGCCAGCAGCCCCAGGACAGGGAACTATGGCTACACCTTC. Full variable domain (missing parts from reference TRBV5-4 and TRBJ1-2): ETGVTQSPTHLIKTRGQQVTLRCSSQSGHNTVSWYQQALGQGPQFIFQYYREEENGRGNFPPRFSGLQFPNYSSELNVNALELDDSALYLCASSPRTGNYGYTFGSGTRLTVV.

V usage is TRBV7-2 and J usage is TRBJ2-2; TRBD2 might be the D (5 bases). V was trimmed by 1 base and J by 3 bases, leaving 9 bases between them. The CDR3 is made up of 15 amino acids. The germline V gene encodes CDR1 SGHTA and CDR2 FQGNSA. The CDR3 region is CASSLESGYTGELFF. CDR3 DNA sequence: TGTGCCAGCAGCTTAGAGAGCGGCTACACCGGGGAGCTGTTTTTT. Drawing the rest from reference TRBV7-2 and TRBJ2-2, the complete variable domain is GAGVSQSPSNKVTEKGKDVELRCDPISGHTALYWYRQSLGQGLEFLIYFQGNSAPDKSGLPSDRFSAERTGGSVSTLTIQRTQQEDSAVYLCASSLESGYTGELFFGEGSRLTVL.

The chain links TRBV24-1 to TRBJ1-2, with TRBD1 identical over 8 bases. The germline V gene encodes CDR1 KGHDR and CDR2 SFDVKD. With V trimmed by 3 bases and J by 8 bases, 4 bases remained unmatched. This CDR3 comprises 13 residues. The CDR3 DNA reads TGTGCCACCAGTGATCCAGGGGGCGCCGGCTACACCTTC. Translating gives CATSDPGGAGYTF.

V gene TRBV9 combines with J gene TRBJ2-3, with D tentatively TRBD2 (6 bases). Trimming pared 4 bases from V and 0 bases from J, leaving 18 bases between. From germline, CDR1 is SGDLS and CDR2 YYNGEE. There are 17 residues in the CDR3. The CDR3 sequence is CASSPRLVSASTDTQYF. The DNA of the CDR3 is TGTGCCAGCAGCCCCAGACTAGTAAGTGCTAGCACAGATACGCAGTATTTT.

J is TRBJ2-7 and V is TRBV7-2, with 8 nucleotides matching TRBD2. CDR1 and CDR2 from the germline V gene are SGHTA and FQGNSA. Germline trimming cut 4 bases from V and 5 bases from J; bases unmatched to any gene: 4. The CDR3 contains 13 residues. The CDR3 bases are TGTGCCAGCAGCTCGGGGGGGCGGGACGAGCAGTACTTC. This sequence encodes CASSSGGRDEQYF.

The V gene is TRBV6-6, the J gene TRBJ1-6; D is uncertain. The CDR3 loop spans 14 amino acids. Trimming took off 10 bases at V and 7 bases at J, with 17 bases between the two ends. The germline V gene has CDR1 MNHNY and CDR2 SVGAGI (reference sequence). This CDR3 is CAIHGRVENSPLHF. The CDR3, as DNA: TGTGCCATTCACGGGAGGGTGGAGAATTCACCCCTCCACTTT.

The gene calls are TRBV6-5 and TRBJ2-7; D is undetermined. The germline V gene has CDR1 MNHEY and CDR2 SVGAGI. The CDR3 is 11 residues long. V was cut by 6 bases and J by 5 bases, with 8 bases left in between. The CDR3 protein is CASRRGNEQYF. The CDR3 bases are TGTGCCAGCAGACGAGGAAACGAGCAGTACTTC.

The V gene is TRBV7-2, the J gene TRBJ2-7, with a possible D match to TRBD2 (6 bases). Trimming removed 2 bases at V and 2 bases at J, with 16 bases between. CDR3 size: 16 residues. Per germline, CDR1 SGHTA and CDR2 FQGNSA. CDR3 protein: CASSLLGGTATYEQYF. In nucleotides, the CDR3 is TGTGCCAGCAGCTTATTAGGCGGGACTGCGACCTACGAGCAGTACTTC.

The gene calls are TRBV19 and TRBJ1-6, with D perhaps TRBD1 (5 bases). Deletions cut 3 bases from V and 4 bases from J, with 16 bases between. Germline V lookup: CDR1 LNHDA, CDR2 SQIVND (reference sequence). CDR3 length: 17 amino acids. CDR3 DNA sequence: TGTGCCAGTAGTATCACAGGCAGGAGTTCTTATAATTCACCCCTCCACTTT. It yields the protein CASSITGRSSYNSPLHF.

Only one count was recorded for this clone. This rearrangement joins TRBV19 to TRBJ1-5; TRBD1 agrees at 9 bases. CDR3 length equals 16 residues. The germline CDR1 and CDR2 sequences are LNHDA and SQIVND (reference sequence). The V segment lost 5 bases and the J segment 4 bases; nucleotides outside the gene matches: 9. Here the CDR3 DNA reads TGTGCCAGTAGTCCCCGCCGGGACAGGGAAAATCAGCCCCAGCATTTT. Its translation: CASSPRRDRENQPQHF.

This chain connects TRBV24-1 to TRBJ2-1; D not certain. V lost 4 bases, J lost 2 bases, and 5 bases lay in between. CDR3 length: 13 residues. Germline V CDR1 and CDR2: KGHDR, SFDVKD. CDR3 bases: TGTGCCACCAGTGACAGTACCTACAATGAGCAGTTCTTC. Translated: CATSDSTYNEQFF.

This chain connects TRBV9 to TRBJ1-2, with 10 bases matching TRBD1. The CDR3 contains 13 residues. With 5 bases clipped from V and 9 bases from J, the junction kept 7 bases outside the gene matches. Germline values: CDR1 SGDLS, CDR2 YYNGEE. The CDR3 sequence: CASSQTGGRSYTF. DNA for the CDR3: TGTGCCAGCAGTCAGACAGGGGGCAGAAGCTACACCTTC.

The chain has TRBV19 and TRBJ2-1; 10 bases are a match to TRBD1. Per the germline V gene, CDR1 is LNHDA and CDR2 is SQIVND (reference sequence). The CDR3 is 15 residues long. V lost 6 bases to trimming and J lost 6 bases; unmatched junction nucleotides: 8. The CDR3 DNA follows: TGTGCCAGTAGCCAGACAGGGGGCGGCGGCAATGAGCAGTTCTTC. Its translation: CASSQTGGGGNEQFF.

This rearrangement joins TRBV6-1 to TRBJ2-3; D gene ambiguous. Germline CDR1 is MNHNS and CDR2 is SASEGT. This CDR3 spans 15 amino acids. Trimming left V 2 bases short and J 3 bases short, with 12 bases between. CDR3 in DNA: TGTGCCAGCAGTGAATCGAGAGTAGAGACAGATACGCAGTATTTT. It specifies CASSESRVETDTQYF.

The table lists this clone with a few counts. The V and J genes are TRBV19 and TRBJ1-2, with 7 bases matching TRBD1. The CDR3 has 17 residues. Germline values: CDR1 LNHDA, CDR2 SQIVND (reference sequence). V lost 10 bases and J lost 2; bases outside the gene matches: 19. The CDR3 nucleotides are TGTGCCACCTCCGTTACCTGGACAGGCCAACAGAACTATGGCTACACCTTC. This translates into CATSVTWTGQQNYGYTF.

The chain recombines TRBV5-1 with TRBJ2-1; 7 positions match TRBD2. Germline-derived CDR1 and CDR2 are SGHRS and YFSETQ. The CDR3 runs to 15 residues. V trimming: 0 bases; J trimming: 7 bases; junction bases outside the gene matches: 7. The CDR3 region is CASSLGAGIRNEQFF. The CDR3 bases are TGCGCCAGCAGCTTGGGAGCGGGGATCCGTAATGAGCAGTTCTTC.

This chain connects TRBV5-6 to TRBJ1-4, with D perhaps TRBD1 (5 bases). The CDR3 loop spans 14 amino acids. Germline V lookup: CDR1 SGHDT, CDR2 YYEEEE. V shed 0 bases and J shed 5 bases, with 8 bases lying between them. The CDR3 reads CASSLAGLNEKLFF. The CDR3, as DNA: TGTGCCAGCAGCTTGGCGGGACTCAATGAAAAACTGTTTTTT.

The chain couples TRBV27 to TRBJ1-2; a weak D match, TRBD1 (5 bases). The CDR3 sequence is 12 residues long. Deletions cut 3 bases from V and 8 bases from J, with 10 bases between. The germline V gene has CDR1 MNHEY and CDR2 SMNVEV (reference sequence). The chain's CDR3 is CASSLEGSGYTF. CDR3 coding DNA: TGTGCCAGCAGTTTGGAGGGGAGCGGCTACACCTTC.

The V call is TRBV19, the J call TRBJ2-7; 9 positions match TRBD1. This CDR3 has 14 residues. V was pared by 6 bases and J by 6 bases, with 9 bases of the junction left unmatched. Germline V gene lookup returns CDR1 LNHDA and CDR2 SQIVND (reference sequence). In nucleotides, the CDR3 is TGTGCCAGTAGGCCGGGGACAGGGTGGTTCGAGCAGTACTTC. Translation gives CASRPGTGWFEQYF.

The V call is TRBV7-3, the J call TRBJ2-3; TRBD1 matches 10 bases. CDR3 length: 18 amino acids. Germline-derived CDR1 and CDR2 are SGHTA and FQGTGA. Losses at the gene ends were 2 bases for V and 1 base for J; bases not matched to a gene: 9. CDR3 bases: TGTGCCAGCAGCTTATCGGGGCCAGGGACAGGGGGCACAGATACGCAGTATTTT. It is translated as CASSLSGPGTGGTDTQYF.